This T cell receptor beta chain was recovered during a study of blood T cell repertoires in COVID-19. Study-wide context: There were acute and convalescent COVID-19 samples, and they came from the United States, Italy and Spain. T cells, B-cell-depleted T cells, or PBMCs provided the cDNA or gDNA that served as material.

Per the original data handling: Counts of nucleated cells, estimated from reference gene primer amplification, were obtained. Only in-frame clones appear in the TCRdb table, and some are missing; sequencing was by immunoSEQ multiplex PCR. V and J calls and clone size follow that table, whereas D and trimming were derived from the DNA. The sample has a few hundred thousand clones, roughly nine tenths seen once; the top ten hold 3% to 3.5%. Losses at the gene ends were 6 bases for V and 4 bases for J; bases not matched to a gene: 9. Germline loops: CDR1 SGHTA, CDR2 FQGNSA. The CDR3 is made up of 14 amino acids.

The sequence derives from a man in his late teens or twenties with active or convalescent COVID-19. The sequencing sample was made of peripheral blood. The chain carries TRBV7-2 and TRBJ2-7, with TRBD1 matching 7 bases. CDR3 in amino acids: CASRDSGQLYEQYF. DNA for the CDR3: TGTGCCAGCAGGGACTCGGGACAGTTATACGAGCAGTACTTC.